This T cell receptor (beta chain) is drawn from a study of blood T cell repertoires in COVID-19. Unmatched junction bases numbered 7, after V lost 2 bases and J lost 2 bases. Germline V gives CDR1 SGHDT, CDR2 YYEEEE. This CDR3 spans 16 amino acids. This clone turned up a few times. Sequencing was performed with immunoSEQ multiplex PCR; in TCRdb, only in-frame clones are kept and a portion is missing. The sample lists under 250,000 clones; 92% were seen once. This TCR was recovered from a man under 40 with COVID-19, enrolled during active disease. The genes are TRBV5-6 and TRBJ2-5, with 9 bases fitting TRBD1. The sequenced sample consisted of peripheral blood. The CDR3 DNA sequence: TGTGCCAGCAGCTTTCGTGGGACAGGGTTTCAAGAGACCCAGTACTTC. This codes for CASSFRGTGFQETQYF.